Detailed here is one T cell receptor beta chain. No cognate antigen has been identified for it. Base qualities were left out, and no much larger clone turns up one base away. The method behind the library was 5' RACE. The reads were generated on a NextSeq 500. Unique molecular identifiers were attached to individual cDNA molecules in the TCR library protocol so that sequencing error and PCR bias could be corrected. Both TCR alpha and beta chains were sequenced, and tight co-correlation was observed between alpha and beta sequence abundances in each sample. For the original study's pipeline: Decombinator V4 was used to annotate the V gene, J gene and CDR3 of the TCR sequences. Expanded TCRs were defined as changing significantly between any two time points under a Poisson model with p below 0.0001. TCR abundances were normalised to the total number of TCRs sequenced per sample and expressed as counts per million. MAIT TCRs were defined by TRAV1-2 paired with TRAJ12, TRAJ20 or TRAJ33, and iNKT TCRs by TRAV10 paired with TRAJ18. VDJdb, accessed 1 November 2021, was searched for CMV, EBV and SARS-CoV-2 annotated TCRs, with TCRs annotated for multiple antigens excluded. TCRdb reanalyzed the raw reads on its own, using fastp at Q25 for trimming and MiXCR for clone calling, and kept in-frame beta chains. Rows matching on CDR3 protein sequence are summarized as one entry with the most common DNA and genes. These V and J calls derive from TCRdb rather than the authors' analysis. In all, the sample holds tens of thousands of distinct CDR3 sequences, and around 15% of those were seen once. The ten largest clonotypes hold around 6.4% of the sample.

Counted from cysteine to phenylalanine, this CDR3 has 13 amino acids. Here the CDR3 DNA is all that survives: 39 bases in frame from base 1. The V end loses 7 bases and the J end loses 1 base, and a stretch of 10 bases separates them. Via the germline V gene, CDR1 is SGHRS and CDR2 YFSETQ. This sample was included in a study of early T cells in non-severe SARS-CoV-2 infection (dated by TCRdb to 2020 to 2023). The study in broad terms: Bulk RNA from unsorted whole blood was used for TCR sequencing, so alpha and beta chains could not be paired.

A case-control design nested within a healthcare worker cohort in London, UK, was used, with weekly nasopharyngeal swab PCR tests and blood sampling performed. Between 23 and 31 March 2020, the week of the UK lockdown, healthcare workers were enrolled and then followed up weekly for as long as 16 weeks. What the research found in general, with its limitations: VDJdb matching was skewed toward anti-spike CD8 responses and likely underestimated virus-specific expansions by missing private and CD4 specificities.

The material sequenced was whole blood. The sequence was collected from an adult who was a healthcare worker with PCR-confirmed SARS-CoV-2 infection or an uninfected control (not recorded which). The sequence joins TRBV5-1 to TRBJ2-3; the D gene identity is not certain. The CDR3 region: CASSLEGTDTQYF. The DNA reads TGCGCCAGCTCCTTAGAGGGCACAGATACGCAGTATTTT.